Described below is a single T cell receptor (beta chain) sequence and its context. A few counts support this clone. The antigen it recognizes is unknown. A read error may account for a junction end that differs from germline. In the germline V gene (reference sequence), CDR1 corresponds to LGHDT and CDR2 to YNNKEL. The CDR3 measures 13 amino acids from cysteine to phenylalanine. Only the CDR3 portion is preserved as DNA: 39 bases, with reading frame beginning at the first base. Each collaborating institution followed its own protocols to collect whole blood in K2EDTA tubes. For TCRbeta analysis, collaborator samples were shipped as frozen whole blood, as isolated PBMCs, or as DNA extracted from either sample type. TCRbeta CDR3 regions were amplified from genomic DNA using the immunoSEQ Assay, a bias-controlled multiplex PCR. Per the original workflow: Nucleated cell counts per sample were estimated from amplification of reference gene primers within the assay. Sequence reads were collapsed and filtered to measure the absolute abundance of every unique TCRbeta CDR3 rearrangement. Productive Simpson clonality was computed per sample as the square root of Simpson's diversity index over productive rearrangements. The table comes from immuneACCESS by way of TCRdb, which keeps in-frame sequences with V and J called. Part of the clones is missing from these tables; in studies checked, under half for an unresolved V gene and the rest for unknown reasons. V and J calls and clone size are as listed in that table; D and trimming were resolved from the DNA. Recorded for this sample are about 150,000 clones; 76% of them occurred a single time. The ten largest clones represent 4.2% of the sample.

This entry is derived from a study of blood T cell repertoires in COVID-19 (dated by TCRdb to the early 2020s). Background for the entire study: Samples from collaborators originated in the United States, Italy and Spain and spanned both the acute and convalescent phases of COVID-19. Subjects who had been exposed to COVID-19, were actively infected with it, or had recovered from it provided the deeply sampled blood TCRbeta repertoires that made up the dataset. Samples came from the ongoing ImmuneRACE study (first 160 participants) plus 1,254 subjects from 6 global collaborators. The material from the prospective study consisted of cDNA or gDNA derived from T cells, B-cell-depleted T cells, or PBMCs. The repertoires were made available in a free public database intended to serve as a resource for research on the immune response to SARS-CoV-2. HLA class I and class II types, where available, came from metadata supplied by the sample provider rather than from assay-based typing. Sample metadata almost always included a de-identified subject ID, COVID-19 status, age in years and sex.

The paper as a whole reports these results and caveats: The amount of clinical and demographic metadata varied by source and participant and was provided uncurated.

The rearranged segments are TRBV3-1 (or the pseudogene TRBV3-2) and TRBJ1-2; TRBD1 fits 10 bases in the junction. Material: peripheral blood. This TCR came from a man aged 60 to 75 with acute or convalescent COVID-19. The base sequence is TGTGCCAGCAGCTCACCGGGACAGGGGCCCGGGGTCTTC. This encodes CASSSPGQGPGVF.